Following are 23 T cell receptor beta chains from one sample sequenced in a study of CD8 T cells in Susac syndrome. RNA amounts of 0.5 to 1 ug underwent reverse transcription with random hexamers. MiXCR, run by TCRdb on the immunoSEQ multiplex PCR reads, gives a single entry per CDR3 protein. This repertoire shows under 250,000 distinct CDR3 sequences, 85% to 95% found once; its top ten account for around 0.07%. The sample taken for sequencing was CD4+ T cells from PBMCs. These receptors originate from a human donor with multiple sclerosis.

The chain employs TRBV29-1 and TRBJ1-4; D unresolved. This CDR3 region has 11 residues. V gave up 4 bases and J gave up 7 bases, with 7 bases separating them. Germline V lookup: CDR1 SQVTM, CDR2 ANQGSEA. The CDR3 DNA reads as TGCAGCGTTGGCTTGGGTGAAAAACTGTTTTTT. It specifies CSVGLGEKLFF.

The chain employs TRBV18 and TRBJ2-4; D not resolved. CDR3 length equals 17 residues. V lost 0 bases to trimming and J lost 7 bases, with 19 bases between them. Germline loops: CDR1 KGHSH, CDR2 LQKENI. As DNA, the CDR3 is TGTGCCAGCTCACCACCCCTCCCGGGCGTCCAGGAGAACATTCAGTACTTC. Protein sequence: CASSPPLPGVQENIQYF.

J is TRBJ2-3 and V is TRBV27; 10 bases line up with TRBD2. V trimming: 5 bases; J trimming: 6 bases; junction bases outside the gene matches: 11. The CDR3 has 16 amino acids. The V gene's germline CDR1 is MNHEY and CDR2 SMNVEV (reference sequence). In DNA, the CDR3 is TGTGCCAGCAGTACAATTCTAGCGGGAGATAGGGATACGCAGTATTTT. It is translated as CASSTILAGDRDTQYF.

The gene calls are TRBV7-8 and TRBJ2-3; D possibly corresponds to TRBD1 (5 bases). Germline-derived CDR1 and CDR2 are SGHVS and FQNEAQ. With 5 bases removed from V and 1 base from J, the gap between germline ends came to 13 bases. CDR3 size: 15 residues. The CDR3 DNA reads as TGTGCCAGCAGCCGTAGGGGCTCTGGCACAGATACGCAGTATTTT. Translating it yields CASSRRGSGTDTQYF.

V and J are TRBV6-1 and TRBJ1-1; perhaps TRBD1 as D (5 bases). Germline V gene sequence: CDR1 MNHNS, CDR2 SASEGT. Trimming pared 6 bases from V and 8 bases from J, leaving 13 bases between. The CDR3 loop spans 12 amino acids. The CDR3 here is CASSSRGAEAFF. DNA for the CDR3: TGTGCCAGCAGCTCAAGGGGCGCCGAAGCTTTCTTT.

This clonotype was observed a single time. The chain combines TRBV30 with TRBJ1-6, with D perhaps TRBD1 (5 bases). In germline, CDR1 is GTSNPN, CDR2 SVGIG (reference sequence). The CDR3 runs 15 residues. V dropped 1 base and J dropped 7 bases, with 14 bases sitting between them. The CDR3 protein is CAWSDMLKGNSPLHF. CDR3 sequence (DNA): TGTGCCTGGAGTGATATGTTAAAGGGGAATTCACCCCTCCACTTT.

This clonotype was recorded a few times. This sequence joins TRBV3-1 and TRBJ1-1, with D maybe TRBD1 (5 bases). Germline values: CDR1 LGHDT, CDR2 YNNKEL (reference sequence). The CDR3 runs 13 residues. Trimming took 1 base from V and 3 from J, leaving 6 bases between them. The CDR3 region is CASSQVRDTEAFF. CDR3 sequence (DNA): TGTGCCAGCAGCCAAGTCAGGGACACTGAAGCTTTCTTT.

V and J are TRBV3-1 and TRBJ2-2; D is undetermined. Between the trimmed V and J ends, which lost 4 bases and 0 bases, there was a span of 12 bases. Germline CDR1 LGHDT, CDR2 YNNKEL (reference sequence). The CDR3 loop spans 16 amino acids. The CDR3 DNA reads as TGTGCCAGCAGCCCCGCGCGGCTAACGAACACCGGGGAGCTGTTTTTT. Its translation is CASSPARLTNTGELFF.

This chain joins TRBV5-4 and TRBJ2-2, with D tentatively TRBD2 (5 bases). The CDR3 consists of 15 residues. Trimming left V 0 bases short and J 7 bases short, with 13 bases between. In germline, CDR1 is SGHNT, CDR2 YYREEE (reference sequence). The CDR3 DNA reads TGTGCCAGCAGCTTGGCCGGCCTAGCTGGCGGGGAGCTGTTTTTT. Amino acids: CASSLAGLAGGELFF.

The genes are TRBV6-6 and TRBJ2-5; TRBD2 matches at 11 bases. CDR1 MNHNY and CDR2 SVGAGI come from the germline V gene (reference sequence). J gave up 5 bases and V 11 bases, and 4 bases lay outside the gene matches. The CDR3 spans 12 residues. The CDR3 DNA reads TGTGCCCACGGGACTAGCGGCGAGACCCAGTACTTC. It translates to CAHGTSGETQYF.

The chain couples TRBV20-1 to TRBJ1-1; possible D gene TRBD1, 6 bases. Germline lookup yields CDR1 DFQATT and CDR2 SNEGSKA (reference sequence). This CDR3 contains 13 residues. Trimming took 5 bases from V and 1 from J, leaving 11 bases between them. Here the CDR3 reads CSAGGQRNTEAFF. The CDR3 nucleotides read TGCAGTGCTGGGGGGCAGAGGAACACTGAAGCTTTCTTT.

This rearrangement joins TRBV5-1 to TRBJ1-1, with 10 positions matching TRBD1. Per germline, CDR1 SGHRS and CDR2 YFSETQ. Unmatched junction bases numbered 7, after V lost 4 bases and J lost 1 base. The CDR3 extends over 16 amino acids. The CDR3 reads CASSLPGTGANTEAFF. In DNA, the CDR3 is TGCGCCAGCAGCCTCCCCGGGACAGGGGCGAACACTGAAGCTTTCTTT.

The chain links TRBV11-2 to TRBJ2-2; D gene uncertain. V lost 0 bases and J 7 bases, leaving 9 bases between the germline ends. CDR1 is SGHAT, CDR2 FQNNGV, per germline. There are 14 residues in the CDR3. The CDR3 protein is CASSLDRRVGELFF. The CDR3 DNA reads TGTGCCAGCAGCTTAGATCGAAGGGTCGGGGAGCTGTTTTTT. Full variable domain (rest looked up from reference TRBV11-2 and TRBJ2-2): EAGVAQSPRYKIIEKRQSVAFWCNPISGHATLYWYQQILGQGPKLLIQFQNNGVVDDSQLPKDRFSAERLKGVDSTLKIQPAKLEDSAVYLCASSLDRRVGELFFGEGSRLTVL.

This chain joins TRBV7-6 and TRBJ2-1; D uncertain. CDR1 and CDR2 from the germline V gene are SGHVS and FNYEAQ. V shed 1 base and J shed 2 bases, with 6 bases lying between them. The CDR3 is 14 residues long. CDR3 in DNA: TGTGCCAGCAGCTTAGACAGCGCCTACAATGAGCAGTTCTTC. Translated: CASSLDSAYNEQFF.

The chain recombines TRBV18 with TRBJ2-7; possible D gene TRBD2, 6 bases. Germline CDR1 is KGHSH and CDR2 is LQKENI. The CDR3 runs to 15 residues. Trimming took off 3 bases at V and 2 bases at J, with 14 bases between the two ends. The CDR3 DNA is TGTGCCAGCTCACCCGCGGGGCCCAAGACCTACGAGCAGTACTTC. Protein sequence: CASSPAGPKTYEQYF.

This chain connects TRBV18 to TRBJ2-5; D gene unclear. Germline-derived CDR1 and CDR2 are KGHSH and LQKENI. The V gene lost 2 bases and the J gene lost 4 bases, with 11 bases spanning the gap. The CDR3 is 14 residues long. The CDR3 DNA follows: TGTGCCAGCTCACCAGGACCGTCCTCAGAGACCCAGTACTTC. Translation: CASSPGPSSETQYF.

The chain employs TRBV6-2 or TRBV6-3 and TRBJ2-2; TRBD2 is a possible D gene (7 bases). This CDR3 comprises 15 residues. Germline assignment: CDR1 MNHEY and CDR2 SVGEGT. V was cut by 6 bases and J by 3 bases, with 14 bases left in between. CDR3 sequence: CASRRRGGDTGELFF. As DNA, the CDR3 is TGTGCCAGCAGGCGTAGGGGGGGTGACACCGGGGAGCTGTTTTTT.

J is TRBJ1-2 and V is TRBV28; D ambiguous. The V end lost 2 bases, the J end lost 4 bases, and 17 bases lay between the germline ends. Germline V gene lookup returns CDR1 MDHEN and CDR2 SYDVKM. CDR3 length equals 16 residues. CDR3 sequence: CASSLPGRLIIYGYTF. For the CDR3, the DNA is TGTGCCAGCAGTTTACCAGGCAGGCTGATTATCTATGGCTACACCTTC.

This rearrangement joins TRBV9 to TRBJ1-2; D remains unclear. CDR1 and CDR2 from the germline V gene are SGDLS and YYNGEE. CDR3 length: 15 amino acids. V lost 3 bases and J lost 9, with 21 bases in between. The CDR3 spells CASSADPRKWTSYTF. The CDR3 DNA reads as TGTGCCAGCAGCGCCGACCCCCGCAAGTGGACTAGCTACACCTTC.

V gene TRBV6-5 combines with J gene TRBJ2-3; D remains unclear. This CDR3 comprises 18 residues. Germline CDR1 MNHEY, CDR2 SVGAGI. V was clipped by 2 bases and J by 3 bases, with 21 bases between them. CDR3: CASSYTISQGEGTDTQYF. The CDR3 coding sequence is TGTGCCAGCAGTTACACCATCTCACAAGGCGAAGGAACAGATACGCAGTATTTT.

This chain uses TRBV2 with TRBJ2-2; D gene unclear. The CDR3 loop spans 14 amino acids. The V end was cut by 7 bases, the J end by 1 base, with 10 bases between. CDR1 SNHLY and CDR2 FYNNEI come from the germline V gene. In DNA form, the CDR3 reads TGTGCCAGCATGAGGCAGATGAACACCGGGGAGCTGTTTTTT. Translation: CASMRQMNTGELFF.

The chain combines TRBV27 with TRBJ1-5, with D possibly being TRBD1 (6 bases). The germline CDR1 and CDR2 sequences are MNHEY and SMNVEV (reference sequence). The CDR3 consists of 16 residues. Trimming stripped 6 bases from V and 0 bases from J, with 15 bases between. CDR3 sequence reads: CASSRKGGNSNQPQHF. As DNA, the CDR3 is TGTGCCAGCAGCCGCAAGGGGGGCAATAGCAATCAGCCCCAGCATTTT.

As for this clonotype: Without the conserved terminal phenylalanine or tryptophan, this CDR3 likely stems from a read error. This sequence joins TRBV24-1 and TRBJ2-4; possibly TRBD1 for D (6 bases). V was clipped by 5 bases and J by 9 bases, with 13 bases between them. The CDR3 length is 13 residues. Germline values: CDR1 KGHDR, CDR2 SFDVKD. CDR3 nucleotides: TGTGCCACCAGTGCGGAGGACAGACGCATTCAGTACCTC. Amino acids: CATSAEDRRIQYL.